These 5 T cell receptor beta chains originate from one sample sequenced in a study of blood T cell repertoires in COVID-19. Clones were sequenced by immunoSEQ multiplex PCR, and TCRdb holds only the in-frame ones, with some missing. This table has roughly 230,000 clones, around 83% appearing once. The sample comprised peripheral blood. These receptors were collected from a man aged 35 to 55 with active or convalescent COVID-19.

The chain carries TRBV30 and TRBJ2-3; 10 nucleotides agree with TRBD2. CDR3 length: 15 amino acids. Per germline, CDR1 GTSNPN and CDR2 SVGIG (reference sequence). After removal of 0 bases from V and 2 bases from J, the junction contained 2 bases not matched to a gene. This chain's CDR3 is CAWSVLAGITDTQYF. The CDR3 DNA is TGTGCCTGGAGTGTACTAGCGGGGATCACAGATACGCAGTATTTT.

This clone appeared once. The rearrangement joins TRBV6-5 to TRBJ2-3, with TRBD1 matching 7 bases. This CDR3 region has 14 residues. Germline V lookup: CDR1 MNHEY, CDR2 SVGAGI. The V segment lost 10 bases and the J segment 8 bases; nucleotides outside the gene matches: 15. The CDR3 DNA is TGTGCCATCAACCCGGGACAGAGAGGGGTTACGCAGTATTTT. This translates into CAINPGQRGVTQYF.

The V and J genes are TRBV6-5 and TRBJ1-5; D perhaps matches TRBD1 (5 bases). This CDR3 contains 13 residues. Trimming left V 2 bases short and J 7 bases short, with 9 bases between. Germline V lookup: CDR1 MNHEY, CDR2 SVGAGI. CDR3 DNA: TGTGCCAGCAGTTACCAGGGCTCGCAGCCCCAGCATTTT. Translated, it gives CASSYQGSQPQHF.

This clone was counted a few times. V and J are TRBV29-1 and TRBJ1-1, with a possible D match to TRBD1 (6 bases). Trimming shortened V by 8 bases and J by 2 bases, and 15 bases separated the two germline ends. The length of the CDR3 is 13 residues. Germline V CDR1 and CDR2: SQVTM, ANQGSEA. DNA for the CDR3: TGCAGCACATTCACAGGGACCAACACTGAAGCTTTCTTT. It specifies CSTFTGTNTEAFF.

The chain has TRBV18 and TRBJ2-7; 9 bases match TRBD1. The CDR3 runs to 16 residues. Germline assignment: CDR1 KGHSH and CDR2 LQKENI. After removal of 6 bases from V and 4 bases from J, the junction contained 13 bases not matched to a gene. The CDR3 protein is CASSTGVDRGWYEQYF. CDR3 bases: TGTGCCAGCTCGACAGGGGTGGACAGGGGCTGGTACGAGCAGTACTTC.